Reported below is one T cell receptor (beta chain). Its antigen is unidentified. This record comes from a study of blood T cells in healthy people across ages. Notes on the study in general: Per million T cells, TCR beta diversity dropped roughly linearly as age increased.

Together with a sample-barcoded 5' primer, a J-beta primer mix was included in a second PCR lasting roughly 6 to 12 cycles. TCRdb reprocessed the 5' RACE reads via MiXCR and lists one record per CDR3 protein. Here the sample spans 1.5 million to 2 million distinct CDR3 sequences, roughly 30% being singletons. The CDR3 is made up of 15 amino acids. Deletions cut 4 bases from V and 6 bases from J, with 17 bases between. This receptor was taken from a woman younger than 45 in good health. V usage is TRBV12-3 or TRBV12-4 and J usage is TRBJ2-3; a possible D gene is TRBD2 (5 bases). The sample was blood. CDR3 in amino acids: CASSSLAGHEDTQYF. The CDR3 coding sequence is TGTGCCAGCAGTTCTTTGGCGGGTCACGAGGATACGCAGTATTTT.